Listed below are T cell receptor beta chains from one sample, sequenced in a study of CD8 T cells in ankylosing spondylitis. From the 5' RACE reads, TCRdb called clonotypes with MiXCR, one entry per CDR3 protein. Of roughly 200,000 distinct CDR3 sequences in the sample, 9.5% to 15% are singletons; the top ten hold approximately 16%. The material sequenced was blood, either unsorted or a sorted T cell fraction (not recorded which). The source of these receptors is a male donor with ankylosing spondylitis or in good health (not recorded which). Each CDR3 is given with its conserved first and last residue. Each record gives: D gene, J gene, clone size, V gene, CDR3 protein, CDR3 DNA. D genes are given only for firm matches. Expanded clones get a size class; other rows say once, few or many, or leave the size out.

D gene: TRBD2
J gene: TRBJ2-1
clone size: NA
V gene: TRBV6-5
CDR3 protein: CASSYSGSGGIYNEQFF
CDR3 DNA: TGTGCCAGCAGTTACTCGGGCAGCGGGGGGATCTACAATGAGCAGTTCTTC

D gene: NA
J gene: TRBJ1-2
clone size: many
V gene: TRBV2
CDR3 protein: CAILARDGYTF
CDR3 DNA: TGTGCCATCCTTGCCCGGGATGGCTACACCTTC

D gene: NA
J gene: TRBJ2-3
clone size: NA
V gene: TRBV6-1
CDR3 protein: CASSSSDRADTQYF
CDR3 DNA: TGTGCCAGCAGCTCTAGCGATCGCGCAGATACGCAGTATTTT

D gene: NA
J gene: TRBJ2-7
clone size: NA
V gene: TRBV7-9
CDR3 protein: CASSGAGTYEQYF
CDR3 DNA: TGTGCCAGCAGTGGGGCAGGGACCTACGAGCAGTACTTC

D gene: NA
J gene: TRBJ2-1
clone size: NA
V gene: TRBV2
CDR3 protein: CASSASGFQGMDNEQFF
CDR3 DNA: TGTGCCAGCAGTGCTAGTGGATTTCAGGGCATGGACAATGAGCAGTTCTTC

D gene: NA
J gene: TRBJ2-3
clone size: many
V gene: TRBV12-3/TRBV12-4
CDR3 protein: CASSTLGADTDTQYF
CDR3 DNA: TGTGCCAGCAGCACCCTAGGGGCTGACACAGATACGCAGTATTTT

D gene: NA
J gene: TRBJ2-1
clone size: few
V gene: TRBV5-6
CDR3 protein: CASSLGDPHEQFF
CDR3 DNA: TGTGCCAGCAGCTTGGGGGACCCCCATGAGCAGTTCTTC

D gene: NA
J gene: TRBJ2-2
clone size: few
V gene: TRBV20-1
CDR3 protein: CSARGMDTGELFF
CDR3 DNA: TGCAGTGCTAGGGGTATGGACACCGGGGAGCTGTTTTTT

D gene: TRBD2
J gene: TRBJ2-1
clone size: NA
V gene: TRBV20-1
CDR3 protein: CSARDEGGRADEQFF
CDR3 DNA: TGCAGTGCTAGAGATGAGGGCGGGAGGGCCGATGAGCAGTTCTTC

D gene: NA
J gene: TRBJ2-1
clone size: NA
V gene: TRBV5-1
CDR3 protein: CASVGEYNEQFF
CDR3 DNA: TGCGCCAGCGTGGGGGAGTACAATGAGCAGTTCTTC

D gene: TRBD1
J gene: TRBJ2-6
clone size: few
V gene: TRBV11-2
CDR3 protein: CASSLNRGDRYPSGANVLTF
CDR3 DNA: TGTGCCAGCAGCCTTAACAGGGGCGATAGGTACCCCTCTGGGGCCAACGTCCTGACTTTC

D gene: NA
J gene: TRBJ1-6
clone size: few
V gene: TRBV30
CDR3 protein: CAWRAGNGSPLHF
CDR3 DNA: TGTGCCTGGAGGGCAGGGAATGGGTCACCCCTCCACTTT

D gene: NA
J gene: TRBJ2-5
clone size: many
V gene: TRBV12-3/TRBV12-4
CDR3 protein: CASSFARETQYF
CDR3 DNA: TGTGCCAGCAGTTTTGCCCGAGAGACCCAGTACTTC

D gene: TRBD1
J gene: TRBJ2-7
clone size: many
V gene: TRBV6-1
CDR3 protein: CASSLQGASYEQYF
CDR3 DNA: TGTGCCAGCAGCCTACAGGGGGCCTCCTACGAGCAGTACTTC

D gene: TRBD1
J gene: TRBJ2-7
clone size: few
V gene: TRBV12-3/TRBV12-4
CDR3 protein: CASRWTGDYEQYF
CDR3 DNA: TGTGCCAGCAGGTGGACAGGGGACTACGAGCAGTACTTC

D gene: NA
J gene: TRBJ2-7
clone size: NA
V gene: TRBV18
CDR3 protein: CASSTPRGAFYEQYF
CDR3 DNA: TGTGCCAGCTCTACGCCCAGGGGGGCTTTTTACGAGCAGTACTTC

D gene: NA
J gene: TRBJ1-2
clone size: many
V gene: TRBV12-3/TRBV12-4
CDR3 protein: CASRSGDLNYGYTF
CDR3 DNA: TGTGCCAGCCGTTCAGGGGACCTCAACTATGGCTACACCTTC

D gene: NA
J gene: TRBJ2-5
clone size: NA
V gene: TRBV6-1
CDR3 protein: CASSEFPAGETQYF
CDR3 DNA: TGTGCCAGCAGTGAATTCCCCGCAGGGGAGACCCAGTACTTC

D gene: NA
J gene: TRBJ2-1
clone size: NA
V gene: TRBV7-9
CDR3 protein: CASSLGAFYNEQFF
CDR3 DNA: TGTGCCAGCAGCTTGGGGGCGTTCTACAATGAGCAGTTCTTC

D gene: NA
J gene: TRBJ2-7
clone size: NA
V gene: TRBV4-2
CDR3 protein: CASSADPYYEQYF
CDR3 DNA: TGTGCCAGCAGCGCCGACCCTTACTACGAGCAGTACTTC

D gene: NA
J gene: TRBJ2-1
clone size: NA
V gene: TRBV19
CDR3 protein: CASSSDLSVANEQFF
CDR3 DNA: TGTGCCAGTAGTTCCGACCTATCGGTGGCGAATGAGCAGTTCTTC

D gene: NA
J gene: TRBJ2-7
clone size: few
V gene: TRBV12-3/TRBV12-4
CDR3 protein: CASSTGVPYEQYF
CDR3 DNA: TGTGCCAGCAGTACAGGAGTCCCCTACGAGCAGTACTTC

D gene: TRBD1
J gene: TRBJ2-1
clone size: few
V gene: TRBV19
CDR3 protein: CASTRTGGAYEQFF
CDR3 DNA: TGTGCCAGTACAAGGACAGGGGGCGCATATGAGCAGTTCTTC

D gene: TRBD1
J gene: TRBJ2-1
clone size: few
V gene: TRBV6-5
CDR3 protein: CASSYGDSNEQFF
CDR3 DNA: TGTGCCAGCAGTTACGGGGACAGCAATGAGCAGTTCTTC

D gene: NA
J gene: TRBJ2-2
clone size: NA
V gene: TRBV7-6
CDR3 protein: CASSLGVEKGELFF
CDR3 DNA: TGTGCCAGCAGCTTAGGGGTCGAGAAGGGGGAGCTGTTTTTT

D gene: NA
J gene: TRBJ1-2
clone size: once
V gene: TRBV4-1
CDR3 protein: CASSSASGAEGYTF
CDR3 DNA: TGCGCCAGCAGTTCCGCCTCGGGGGCTGAGGGCTACACCTTC

D gene: NA
J gene: TRBJ2-4
clone size: few
V gene: TRBV27
CDR3 protein: CASRGENIQYF
CDR3 DNA: TGTGCCAGCAGGGGTGAAAACATTCAGTACTTC

D gene: NA
J gene: TRBJ2-5
clone size: many
V gene: TRBV12-3/TRBV12-4
CDR3 protein: CASSRTGGVFGETQYF
CDR3 DNA: TGTGCCAGCAGCCGAACTGGGGGAGTATTTGGAGAGACCCAGTACTTC

D gene: NA
J gene: TRBJ1-2
clone size: NA
V gene: TRBV27
CDR3 protein: CASSVSGRLYGYTF
CDR3 DNA: TGTGCCAGCAGTGTCTCGGGACGACTCTATGGCTACACCTTC

D gene: NA
J gene: TRBJ1-1
clone size: NA
V gene: TRBV4-1
CDR3 protein: CASSQEQPNTEAFF
CDR3 DNA: TGCGCCAGCAGCCAAGAACAGCCGAACACTGAAGCTTTCTTT

D gene: NA
J gene: TRBJ2-3
clone size: few
V gene: TRBV19
CDR3 protein: CASSIPGSTDTQYF
CDR3 DNA: TGTGCCAGTAGTATCCCAGGGAGCACAGATACGCAGTATTTT

D gene: NA
J gene: TRBJ2-3
clone size: few
V gene: TRBV12-3/TRBV12-4
CDR3 protein: CASSFGRSSTDTQYF
CDR3 DNA: TGTGCCAGCAGTTTTGGGCGTTCTAGCACAGATACGCAGTATTTT

D gene: NA
J gene: TRBJ1-5
clone size: NA
V gene: TRBV12-3/TRBV12-4
CDR3 protein: CASTVGGSNQPQHF
CDR3 DNA: TGTGCCAGCACCGTGGGGGGTAGCAATCAGCCCCAGCATTTT

D gene: NA
J gene: TRBJ1-1
clone size: many
V gene: TRBV6-5
CDR3 protein: CASSYSVARTTEAFF
CDR3 DNA: TGTGCCAGCAGTTACTCGGTCGCCAGGACGACTGAAGCTTTCTTT

D gene: NA
J gene: TRBJ1-2
clone size: NA
V gene: TRBV6-5
CDR3 protein: CASSYSGVGGYGYTF
CDR3 DNA: TGTGCCAGCAGTTACTCGGGTGTTGGGGGGTATGGCTACACCTTC

D gene: NA
J gene: TRBJ1-6
clone size: NA
V gene: TRBV7-9
CDR3 protein: CASSGEGSPLHF
CDR3 DNA: TGTGCCAGCAGCGGAGAGGGTTCACCCCTCCACTTT

D gene: TRBD1
J gene: TRBJ1-1
clone size: NA
V gene: TRBV20-1
CDR3 protein: CSALGQENTEAFF
CDR3 DNA: TGCAGTGCTTTGGGACAGGAGAACACTGAAGCTTTCTTT

D gene: NA
J gene: TRBJ2-1
clone size: NA
V gene: TRBV19
CDR3 protein: CASSIVRTNEQFF
CDR3 DNA: TGTGCCAGTAGTATTGTAAGGACGAATGAGCAGTTCTTC

D gene: TRBD2
J gene: TRBJ2-5
clone size: few
V gene: TRBV20-1
CDR3 protein: CSARGLAGGLSETQYF
CDR3 DNA: TGCAGTGCTAGAGGGCTAGCGGGGGGGCTTTCAGAGACCCAGTACTTC

D gene: NA
J gene: TRBJ2-7
clone size: NA
V gene: TRBV29-1
CDR3 protein: CSAAGDGVSYEQYF
CDR3 DNA: TGCAGCGCGGCCGGGGATGGGGTCTCCTACGAGCAGTACTTC

D gene: TRBD1
J gene: TRBJ1-5
clone size: few
V gene: TRBV2
CDR3 protein: CASSEADRRPSQPQHF
CDR3 DNA: TGTGCCAGCAGTGAAGCGGACAGGAGGCCCAGTCAGCCCCAGCATTTT

D gene: NA
J gene: TRBJ1-6
clone size: few
V gene: TRBV12-3/TRBV12-4
CDR3 protein: CASTLPNSPLHF
CDR3 DNA: TGTGCCAGCACCCTCCCGAATTCACCCCTCCACTTT

D gene: TRBD1
J gene: TRBJ1-1
clone size: medium-sized
V gene: TRBV27
CDR3 protein: CASSPGTANTEAFF
CDR3 DNA: TGTGCCAGCAGTCCTGGGACAGCGAACACTGAAGCTTTCTTT

D gene: NA
J gene: TRBJ2-3
clone size: few
V gene: TRBV30
CDR3 protein: CAWSVSGTDTQYF
CDR3 DNA: TGTGCCTGGAGTGTATCCGGTACAGATACGCAGTATTTT

D gene: NA
J gene: TRBJ1-1
clone size: few
V gene: TRBV29-1
CDR3 protein: CSVAPGRITEAFF
CDR3 DNA: TGCAGCGTTGCCCCGGGACGGATCACTGAAGCTTTCTTT

D gene: TRBD1
J gene: TRBJ2-6
clone size: NA
V gene: TRBV7-6
CDR3 protein: CASGGQGADGANVLTF
CDR3 DNA: TGTGCCAGCGGCGGACAGGGGGCAGATGGGGCCAACGTCCTGACTTTC

D gene: NA
J gene: TRBJ1-1
clone size: few
V gene: TRBV30
CDR3 protein: CAWSVDSNTEAFF
CDR3 DNA: TGTGCCTGGAGTGTCGACAGCAACACTGAAGCTTTCTTT

D gene: NA
J gene: TRBJ2-3
clone size: few
V gene: TRBV6-5
CDR3 protein: CASSYSETFHLTSTDTQYF
CDR3 DNA: TGTGCCAGCAGTTACTCAGAGACTTTCCACCTGACTAGCACAGATACGCAGTATTTT

D gene: TRBD1
J gene: TRBJ2-7
clone size: NA
V gene: TRBV27
CDR3 protein: CASSPLGTGPSYEQYF
CDR3 DNA: TGTGCCAGCAGCCCTCTCGGGACAGGGCCCTCCTACGAGCAGTACTTC

D gene: NA
J gene: TRBJ2-1
clone size: few
V gene: TRBV18
CDR3 protein: CASSTLASSYNEQFF
CDR3 DNA: TGTGCCAGCTCAACCCTAGCGAGCTCCTACAATGAGCAGTTCTTC

D gene: NA
J gene: TRBJ1-2
clone size: NA
V gene: TRBV6-5
CDR3 protein: CASSYDFQRADMYGYTF
CDR3 DNA: TGTGCCAGCAGTTACGACTTCCAGCGCGCAGATATGTATGGCTACACCTTC

D gene: TRBD2
J gene: TRBJ2-5
clone size: few
V gene: TRBV12-3/TRBV12-4
CDR3 protein: CASSSPTGAGGAETQYF
CDR3 DNA: TGTGCCAGCAGTTCCCCTACTGGGGCGGGAGGCGCAGAGACCCAGTACTTC

D gene: TRBD2
J gene: TRBJ2-7
clone size: few
V gene: TRBV7-9
CDR3 protein: CASSFGLAGYEQYF
CDR3 DNA: TGTGCCAGCAGCTTTGGACTAGCTGGATACGAGCAGTACTTC

D gene: NA
J gene: TRBJ2-1
clone size: few
V gene: TRBV11-2
CDR3 protein: CASSLDATGEQFF
CDR3 DNA: TGTGCCAGCAGCTTAGATGCAACGGGCGAGCAGTTCTTC

D gene: TRBD2
J gene: TRBJ2-5
clone size: many
V gene: TRBV12-3/TRBV12-4
CDR3 protein: CASSLILAGGETQYF
CDR3 DNA: TGTGCCAGCAGTTTAATTCTAGCGGGAGGAGAGACCCAGTACTTC

D gene: NA
J gene: TRBJ2-7
clone size: few
V gene: TRBV11-2
CDR3 protein: CASSSQGVRQGQPYEQYF
CDR3 DNA: TGTGCCAGCAGCTCTCAAGGGGTCCGGCAGGGACAACCCTACGAGCAGTACTTC